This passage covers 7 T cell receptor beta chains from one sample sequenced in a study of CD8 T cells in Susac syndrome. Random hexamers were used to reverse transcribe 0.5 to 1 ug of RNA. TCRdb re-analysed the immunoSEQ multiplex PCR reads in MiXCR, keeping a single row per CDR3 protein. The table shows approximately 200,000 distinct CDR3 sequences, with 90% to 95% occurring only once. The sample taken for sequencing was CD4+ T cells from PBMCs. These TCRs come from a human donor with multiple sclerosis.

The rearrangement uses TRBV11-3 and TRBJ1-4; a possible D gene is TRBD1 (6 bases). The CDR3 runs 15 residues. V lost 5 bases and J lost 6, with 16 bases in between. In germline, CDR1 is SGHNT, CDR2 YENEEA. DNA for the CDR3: TGTGCCAGCAGCCATTCCAGGGGAGGTGATGAAAAACTGTTTTTT. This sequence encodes CASSHSRGGDEKLFF.

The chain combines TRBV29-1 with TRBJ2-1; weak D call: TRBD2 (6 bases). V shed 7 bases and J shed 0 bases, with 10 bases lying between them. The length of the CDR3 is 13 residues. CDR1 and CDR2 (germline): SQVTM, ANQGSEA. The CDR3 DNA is TGCAGCGCTGCGGGATTCTCCTACAATGAGCAGTTCTTC. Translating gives CSAAGFSYNEQFF.

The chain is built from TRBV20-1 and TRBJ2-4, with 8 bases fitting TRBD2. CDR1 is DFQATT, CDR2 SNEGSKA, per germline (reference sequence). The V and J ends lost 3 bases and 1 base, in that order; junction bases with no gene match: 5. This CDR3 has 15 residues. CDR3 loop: CSARIAGTAKNIQYF. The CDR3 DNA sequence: TGCAGTGCTAGGATAGCGGGGACGGCCAAAAACATTCAGTACTTC.

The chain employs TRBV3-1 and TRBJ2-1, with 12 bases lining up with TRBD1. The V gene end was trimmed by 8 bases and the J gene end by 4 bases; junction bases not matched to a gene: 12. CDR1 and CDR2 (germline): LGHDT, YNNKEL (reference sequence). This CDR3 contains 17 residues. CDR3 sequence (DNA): TGTGCCAGCCTTCCCGGGACAGGGGGCGTTGGGTACAATGAGCAGTTCTTC. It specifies CASLPGTGGVGYNEQFF.

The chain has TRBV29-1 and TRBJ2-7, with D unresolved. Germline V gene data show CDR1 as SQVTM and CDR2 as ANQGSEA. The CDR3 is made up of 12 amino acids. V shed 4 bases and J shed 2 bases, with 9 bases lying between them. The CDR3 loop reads CSVGQITYEQYF. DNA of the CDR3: TGCAGCGTTGGCCAGATTACCTACGAGCAGTACTTC.

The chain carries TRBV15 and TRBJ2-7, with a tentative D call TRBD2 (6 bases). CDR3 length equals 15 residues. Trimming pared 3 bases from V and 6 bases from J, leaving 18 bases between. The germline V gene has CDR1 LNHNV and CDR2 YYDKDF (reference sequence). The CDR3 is CATSSALAGPGEQYF. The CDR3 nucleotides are TGTGCCACCAGCAGTGCCTTGGCGGGACCGGGCGAGCAGTACTTC.

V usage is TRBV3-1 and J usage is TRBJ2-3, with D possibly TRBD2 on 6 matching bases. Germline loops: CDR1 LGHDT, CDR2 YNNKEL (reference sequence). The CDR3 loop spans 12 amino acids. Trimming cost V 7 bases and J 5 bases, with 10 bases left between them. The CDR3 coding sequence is TGTGCCAGCAACCTGGGAGGAGATACGCAGTATTTT. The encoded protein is CASNLGGDTQYF.